This TCR beta chain stems from a study of CD8 T cells in ankylosing spondylitis. Study-level findings and limits: Characteristic of ankylosing spondylitis blood, it appeared, was a TCR beta motif comprising roughly 8 highly homologous variants. Reportedly, matched ankylosing spondylitis synovial fluid was significantly enriched for disease-linked clones.

With regard to this clonotype: Its specificity is unknown.

J lost 11 bases, V lost 3 bases, and 9 bases had no gene match. This CDR3 spans 15 amino acids. Germline V lookup: CDR1 LNHDA, CDR2 SQIVND (reference sequence). Quantitative 5'-RACE was performed with molecular barcodes, and it yielded the TCR beta libraries. One entry per CDR3 protein, called by TCRdb with MiXCR from the 5' RACE reads. The sample lists some 450,000 distinct CDR3 sequences, 17% occurring once. The V and J genes are TRBV19 and TRBJ2-1; TRBD2 agrees at 11 bases. This TCR was recovered from a male donor with ankylosing spondylitis. Sample: blood, either unsorted or a sorted T cell fraction (not recorded which). The CDR3 region is CASSIGDSGRGKQFF. CDR3 DNA: TGTGCCAGTAGTATTGGTGATAGCGGGAGGGGGAAGCAGTTCTTC.